This passage covers 20 T cell receptor beta chains from one sample sequenced in a study of blood T cell repertoires in COVID-19. The table came from immunoSEQ multiplex PCR; TCRdb's copy has only in-frame clones and leaves some out. This table has roughly 290,000 clones, under 85% appearing once. Source material: peripheral blood. Receptors were obtained from a human donor with COVID-19, enrolled during active disease. The donor label of this sample is uncertain.

The sample holds one count of this clone. The chain's CDR3 is CASSAQGDTEAFF. CDR3 bases: TGTGCCAGCAGTGCACAGGGAGACACTGAAGCTTTCTTT. The chain joins TRBV2 to TRBJ1-1; possibly TRBD1 for D (6 bases). The V gene's germline CDR1 is SNHLY and CDR2 FYNNEI. V was shortened by 4 bases and J by 3 bases, with 9 bases between the two germline ends. The CDR3 consists of 13 residues. Together with reference TRBV2 and TRBJ1-1, the CDR3 gives the full variable domain: EPEVTQTPSHQVTQMGQEVILRCVPISNHLYFYWYRQILGQKVEFLVSFYNNEISEKSEIFDDQFSVERPDGSNFTLKIRSTKLEDSAMYFCASSAQGDTEAFFGQGTRLTVV.

The chain recombines TRBV5-6 with TRBJ1-1; D is ambiguous. Germline V gene sequence: CDR1 SGHDT, CDR2 YYEEEE. CDR3 length: 13 residues. The ends were cut back, 4 bases at V and 10 bases at J, with 17 bases in the middle. This CDR3 is CASSPTHSGIAFF. In nucleotides, the CDR3 is TGTGCCAGCAGCCCAACACATTCAGGCATAGCTTTCTTT.

The chain has TRBV19 and TRBJ1-1; TRBD1 matches at 9 bases. CDR1 and CDR2 from the germline V gene are LNHDA and SQIVND (reference sequence). The V gene end was trimmed by 7 bases and the J gene end by 0 bases; junction bases not matched to a gene: 6. There are 15 residues in the CDR3. The CDR3 nucleotides are TGTGCCAGTATGACAGGGGGGAACATGAACACTGAAGCTTTCTTT. It specifies CASMTGGNMNTEAFF.

The J gene is TRBJ1-4, the V gene TRBV11-2; D is uncertain. V lost 5 bases and J lost 4, with 17 bases in between. CDR1 and CDR2 (germline): SGHAT, FQNNGV. CDR3 size: 16 residues. The CDR3 sequence is CASSPNPGLFNEKLFF. CDR3 coding DNA: TGTGCCAGCAGCCCCAACCCCGGACTGTTTAATGAAAAACTGTTTTTT.

J is TRBJ1-1 and V is TRBV10-3, with a tentative D call TRBD1 (6 bases). Per the germline V gene, CDR1 is ENHRY and CDR2 is SYGVKD. This CDR3 spans 12 amino acids. Trimming shortened V by 11 bases and J by 6 bases, and 16 bases separated the two germline ends. CDR3 region: CALRTVLAEAFF. The CDR3 DNA reads TGTGCCCTACGGACAGTGTTGGCTGAAGCTTTCTTT.

This chain connects TRBV10-3 to TRBJ2-2, with D possibly being TRBD2 (6 bases). Germline CDR1 and CDR2: ENHRY and SYGVKD. The CDR3 spans 15 residues. Trimming removed 4 bases at V and 0 bases at J, with 9 bases between. CDR3 DNA: TGTGCCATCAGTGGCTTAGCGGCGAACACCGGGGAGCTGTTTTTT. This translates into CAISGLAANTGELFF.

The rearrangement uses TRBV5-6 and TRBJ2-5, with 10 positions matching TRBD2. The V gene end was trimmed by 0 bases and the J gene end by 4 bases; junction bases not matched to a gene: 6. CDR3 length: 16 residues. The germline V gene has CDR1 SGHDT and CDR2 YYEEEE. CDR3 loop: CASSLVASGRGETQYF. CDR3 sequence (DNA): TGTGCCAGCAGCTTGGTGGCTAGCGGGAGAGGAGAGACCCAGTACTTC.

This chain connects TRBV5-8 to TRBJ1-1, with 7 bases aligning to TRBD1. Germline lookup yields CDR1 SGHTS and CDR2 YDEGEE. This CDR3 region has 14 residues. Trimming took 0 bases from V and 3 from J; bases not matched to a gene: 2. The DNA for the CDR3 is TGTGCCAGCAGCTTGGAGGGGGCCGACACTGAAGCTTTCTTT. It is translated as CASSLEGADTEAFF.

V and J are TRBV9 and TRBJ1-1, with 10 bases that match TRBD1. Germline CDR1 is SGDLS and CDR2 is YYNGEE. Losses at the gene ends were 0 bases for V and 0 bases for J; bases not matched to a gene: 2. This CDR3 is 16 amino acids long. CDR3 region: CASSVAGQGLNTEAFF. The CDR3 nucleotides read TGTGCCAGCAGCGTAGCGGGACAGGGGCTGAACACTGAAGCTTTCTTT.

The genes are TRBV6-2 or TRBV6-3 and TRBJ2-7, with 9 bases aligning to TRBD1. CDR3 length equals 14 residues. CDR1 and CDR2 from the germline V gene are MNHEY and SVGEGT. Trimming at V came to 5 bases and at J to 3 bases, leaving 5 bases not matched to a gene. DNA for the CDR3: TGTGCCAGCAGTGACGACAGGGGGTTCTACGAGCAGTACTTC. As protein: CASSDDRGFYEQYF.

The CDR3 nucleotides read TGTGCCAGCAGCCCCGACAGGGAAGGGCCCCAGCATTTT. This codes for CASSPDREGPQHF. The chain combines TRBV13 with TRBJ1-5; TRBD1 matches at 7 bases. This CDR3 contains 13 residues. CDR1 and CDR2 from the germline V gene are PRHDT and FYEKMQ (reference sequence). Trimming at V came to 5 bases and at J to 9 bases, leaving 7 bases not matched to a gene. Variable domain in full (rest from reference TRBV13 and TRBJ1-5): AAGVIQSPRHLIKEKRETATLKCYPIPRHDTVYWYQQGPGQDPQFLISFYEKMQSDKGSIPDRFSAQQFSDYHSELNMSSLELGDSALYFCASSPDREGPQHFGDGTRLSIL.

The V gene is TRBV7-2, the J gene TRBJ1-1; TRBD1 might be the D (5 bases). V was cut by 0 bases and J by 3 bases, with 14 bases left in between. The CDR3 is 16 amino acids. Germline V gives CDR1 SGHTA, CDR2 FQGNSA. The CDR3 region is CASSLASGARHTEAFF. Here the CDR3 DNA reads TGTGCCAGCAGCTTAGCGAGCGGGGCGAGGCACACTGAAGCTTTCTTT. The complete variable domain, with remaining parts taken from reference TRBV7-2 and TRBJ1-1, reads GAGVSQSPSNKVTEKGKDVELRCDPISGHTALYWYRQSLGQGLEFLIYFQGNSAPDKSGLPSDRFSAERTGGSVSTLTIQRTQQEDSAVYLCASSLASGARHTEAFFGQGTRLTVV.

In nucleotides, the CDR3 is TGTGCCAGCAGTTTCAGGGCGAACTACGAGCAGTACTTC. Amino acid sequence: CASSFRANYEQYF. The V call is TRBV27, the J call TRBJ2-7; a weak D match, TRBD1 (5 bases). Germline CDR1 and CDR2: MNHEY and SMNVEV (reference sequence). The CDR3 has 13 amino acids. Deletions cut 3 bases from V and 3 bases from J, with 9 bases between.

The chain is built from TRBV5-5 and TRBJ1-1; 8 bases are a match to TRBD1. The CDR3 extends over 14 amino acids. Germline CDR1 and CDR2: SGHKS and YYEKEE (reference sequence). Trimming took 0 bases from V and 11 from J; bases not matched to a gene: 9. This CDR3 reads CASSLDRQGISAFF. CDR3 sequence (DNA): TGTGCCAGCAGCTTGGATCGACAGGGGATCTCGGCTTTCTTT.

The rearrangement uses TRBV28 and TRBJ1-5; no clear D. V lost 6 bases and J lost 6, with 18 bases in between. This CDR3 comprises 15 residues. Germline CDR1 and CDR2: MDHEN and SYDVKM. In nucleotides, the CDR3 is TGTGCCAGCAGCCCCATAGCCGGGTATATTCAGCCCCAGCATTTT. As protein: CASSPIAGYIQPQHF. The full variable domain, with the rest looked up from reference TRBV28 and TRBJ1-5, is DVKVTQSSRYLVKRTGEKVFLECVQDMDHENMFWYRQDPGLGLRLIYFSYDVKMKEKGDIPEGYSVSREKKERFSLILESASTNQTSMYLCASSPIAGYIQPQHFGDGTRLSIL.

The chain employs TRBV19 and TRBJ1-5; D gene unclear. The CDR3 consists of 15 residues. V was clipped by 3 bases and J by 2 bases, with 11 bases between them. Germline V gene sequence: CDR1 LNHDA, CDR2 SQIVND (reference sequence). In DNA form, the CDR3 reads TGTGCCAGTAGTATGGGCGAGGGAGGCAATCAGCCCCAGCATTTT. Residues: CASSMGEGGNQPQHF.

CDR3 in DNA: TGCAGCGTTGCCGAGTCCGCTAACTATGGCTACACCTTC. Translated: CSVAESANYGYTF. The rearrangement joins TRBV29-1 to TRBJ1-2; D remains ambiguous. The CDR3 totals 13 residues. Germline V gene sequence: CDR1 SQVTM, CDR2 ANQGSEA. With 4 bases removed from V and 0 bases from J, the gap between germline ends came to 9 bases. Looking up the rest from reference TRBV29-1 and TRBJ1-2 gives the full variable domain: SAVISQKPSRDICQRGTSLTIQCQVDSQVTMMFWYRQQPGQSLTLIATANQGSEATYESGFVIDKFPISRPNLTFSTLTVSNMSPEDSSIYLCSVAESANYGYTFGSGTRLTVV.

The chain links TRBV21-1 to TRBJ2-3; the D segment call TRBD2 is taken from the table without a DNA check. TRBV21-1 is recorded as a pseudogene. The CDR3 covers 15 residues. The CDR3 here is CASSPRDSLADTQYF. CDR3 in DNA: TGTGCCAGCAGTCCCCGGGACTCCCTAGCAGATACGCAGTATTTT.

The chain combines TRBV6-1 with TRBJ1-5; D unresolved. The germline CDR1 and CDR2 sequences are MNHNS and SASEGT. Trimming took off 3 bases at V and 11 bases at J, with 11 bases between the two ends. The CDR3 totals 12 residues. Here the CDR3 reads CASSDRDLAQHF. The CDR3 nucleotides are TGTGCCAGCAGTGATCGGGATCTCGCCCAGCATTTT.

This chain connects TRBV5-1 to TRBJ1-5; 7 bases are a match to TRBD1. Germline-derived CDR1 and CDR2 are SGHRS and YFSETQ. There are 15 residues in the CDR3. J gave up 0 bases and V 4 bases, and 4 bases lay outside the gene matches. For the CDR3, the DNA is TGCGCCAGCAGCCCGGGACAGTATAGCAATCAGCCCCAGCATTTT. As protein: CASSPGQYSNQPQHF.